The T cell receptor beta chain under discussion was sequenced for a study of blood T cell repertoires in COVID-19. Looking at the study overall: Sites in the United States, Italy and Spain provided acute and convalescent COVID-19 samples. The analysed material was cDNA or gDNA that came from T cells, B-cell-depleted T cells, or PBMCs.

Under the authors' procedure: Scientists estimated how many nucleated cells there were by amplifying reference gene primers. The repertoire was sequenced with immunoSEQ multiplex PCR; TCRdb's copy has only in-frame clones and lacks some. For V, J and clone size, that table is used; D and trimming come from the DNA. The sample carries 280,000 or so clones, 75% to 90% recorded once. Recovered status applied to Cohort 3 donors who had two consecutive negative PCRs. It also applied to those with clearance or with symptom resolution. This CDR3 is 15 amino acids long. Germline CDR1 is SGHAT and CDR2 is FQNNGV. Trimming took 0 bases from V and 9 from J; bases not matched to a gene: 6.

Sequenced material: PBMCs or T cells enriched from blood (not recorded which). V gene TRBV11-2 combines with J gene TRBJ1-4; 8 bases are a match to TRBD1. The receptor was derived from a woman aged 50 to 65 who had recovered from COVID-19. CDR3 coding DNA: TGTGCCAGCAGCTTAGATGCGCAGGGGGCTAAAAAACTGTTTTTT. Translation: CASSLDAQGAKKLFF.